This entry describes one T cell receptor (beta chain). The record originates from a study of blood T cell repertoires in COVID-19. Study at large: COVID-19 samples collected from the United States, Italy and Spain covered acute and convalescent phases.

TCRdb's copy holds only in-frame clones and misses some; the assay was immunoSEQ multiplex PCR. The sample consists of under 300,000 clones, roughly 80% of them appearing once. The germline gives CDR1 LGHDT, CDR2 YNNKEL (reference sequence). The V and J ends lost 4 bases and 5 bases, in that order; junction bases with no gene match: 8. This CDR3 has 15 residues. The sequencing input was peripheral blood. This sequence joins TRBV3-1 (or the pseudogene TRBV3-2) and TRBJ2-7; 10 bases map to TRBD2. This clonotype was sampled from a woman aged 18-29 years with acute or convalescent COVID-19. The chain's CDR3 is CASSPRAGGSDEQYF. CDR3 coding DNA: TGTGCCAGCAGCCCCCGAGCGGGAGGGTCGGACGAGCAGTACTTC.